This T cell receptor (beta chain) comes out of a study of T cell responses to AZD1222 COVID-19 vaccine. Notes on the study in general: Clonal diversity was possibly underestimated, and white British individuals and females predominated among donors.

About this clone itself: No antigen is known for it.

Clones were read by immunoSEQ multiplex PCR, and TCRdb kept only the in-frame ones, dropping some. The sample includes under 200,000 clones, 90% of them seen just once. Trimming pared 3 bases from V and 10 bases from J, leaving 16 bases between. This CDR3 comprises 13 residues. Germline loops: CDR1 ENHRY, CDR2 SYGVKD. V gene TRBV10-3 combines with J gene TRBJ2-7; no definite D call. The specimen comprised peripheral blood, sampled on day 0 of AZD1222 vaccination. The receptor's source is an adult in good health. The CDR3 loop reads CAISDGLGPLQYF. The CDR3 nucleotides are TGTGCCATCAGTGACGGATTGGGCCCTCTTCAGTACTTC.